Described below is a single T cell receptor (beta chain) sequence and its context. The antigen is not known. The sample originates from a study of T cell repertoires in cytomegalovirus infection. Study overall: It was the public TCR beta signatures that indicated both CMV infection and matching HLA type.

MiXCR was run by TCRdb on the reads, yielding one entry per CDR3 protein. The sample lists around 740,000 distinct CDR3 sequences; approximately 40% were seen once. Broader study findings: The cumulative frequency of public TCR beta families distinguished individuals who carried CMV together with the relevant HLA. The ex vivo response was dominated by HLA-C-restricted CMV-specific TCR beta clonotypes.

Trimming at V came to 5 bases and at J to 0 bases, leaving 6 bases not matched to a gene. The CDR3 has 17 residues. Germline V lookup: CDR1 SEHNR, CDR2 FQNEAQ (reference sequence). The sample comprised PBMCs. The receptor comes from a human donor in good health (CMV status not recorded). Some clones in this sample may be carry-over from other donors' samples. V gene TRBV7-9 combines with J gene TRBJ2-6; 8 nucleotides line up with TRBD1. The CDR3 here is CASSRPGQDSGANVLTF. The CDR3 DNA is TGTGCCAGCAGCCGCCCGGGACAGGACTCTGGGGCCAACGTCCTGACTTTC.